Presented here are 8 T cell receptor beta chains from one specimen sequenced in a study of CD8 T cells in Susac syndrome. Random hexamers were used to reverse transcribe an amount of about 0.45 to 1 ug RNA. TCRdb itself ran the immunoSEQ multiplex PCR reads through MiXCR, one entry per CDR3 protein. The table includes 120,000 or so distinct CDR3 sequences, approximately 96% detected once. The specimen sequenced was CD8+ T cells from PBMCs. These receptors were obtained from a human donor with Susac syndrome.

This chain connects TRBV18 to TRBJ1-6; maybe TRBD1 (5 bases). The CDR3 totals 15 residues. Germline CDR1 reads KGHSH; CDR2 reads LQKENI. Between the trimmed V and J ends, which lost 3 bases and 4 bases, there was a span of 10 bases. Here the CDR3 reads CASSPRGGYNSPLHF. For the CDR3, the DNA is TGTGCCAGCTCACCCCGGGGGGGGTATAATTCACCCCTCCACTTT. Full variable domain (missing parts from reference TRBV18 and TRBJ1-6): NAGVMQNPRHLVRRRGQEARLRCSPMKGHSHVYWYRQLPEEGLKFMVYLQKENIIDESGMPKERFSAEFPKEGPSILRIQQVVRGDSAAYFCASSPRGGYNSPLHFGNGTRLTVT.

This clonotype was seen once. J is TRBJ2-1 and V is TRBV11-2, with D possibly TRBD1 on 7 matching bases. Germline V gene data show CDR1 as SGHAT and CDR2 as FQNNGV. CDR3 length equals 15 residues. Between the trimmed V and J ends, which lost 0 bases and 7 bases, there was a span of 13 bases. The CDR3 is CASSLDSGGRNEQFF. The CDR3 DNA sequence: TGTGCCAGCAGCTTAGACTCAGGGGGGCGAAATGAGCAGTTCTTC. The variable domain in full, completed from reference TRBV11-2 and TRBJ2-1, reads EAGVAQSPRYKIIEKRQSVAFWCNPISGHATLYWYQQILGQGPKLLIQFQNNGVVDDSQLPKDRFSAERLKGVDSTLKIQPAKLEDSAVYLCASSLDSGGRNEQFFGPGTRLTVL.

The CDR3 DNA follows: TGTGCCAGCAGCTTAGTGGACAGCACCAGGACTGAAGCTTTCTTT. Its protein is CASSLVDSTRTEAFF. The gene calls are TRBV7-9 and TRBJ1-1; D perhaps matches TRBD1 (6 bases). This CDR3 spans 15 amino acids. Trimming left V 1 base short and J 5 bases short, with 14 bases between. Germline CDR1 is SEHNR and CDR2 is FQNEAQ (reference sequence). Complete variable domain (other parts from reference TRBV7-9 and TRBJ1-1): DTGVSQNPRHKITKRGQNVTFRCDPISEHNRLYWYRQTLGQGPEFLTYFQNEAQLEKSRLLSDRFSAERPKGSFSTLEIQRTEQGDSAMYLCASSLVDSTRTEAFFGQGTRLTVV.

J is TRBJ2-1 and V is TRBV20-1, with D possibly TRBD2 on 6 matching bases. CDR1 is DFQATT and CDR2 is SNEGSKA in the germline V gene (reference sequence). This CDR3 has 16 amino acids. V was pared by 2 bases and J by 1 base, with 15 bases between. Here the CDR3 reads CSARPELAWSYNEQFF. The CDR3 DNA is TGCAGTGCTAGACCCGAACTAGCCTGGTCCTACAATGAGCAGTTCTTC.

This chain links TRBV2 with TRBJ2-7; D call uncertain. The V gene's germline CDR1 is SNHLY and CDR2 FYNNEI. V lost 0 bases and J lost 3, with 9 bases in between. The CDR3 consists of 14 residues. The CDR3 nucleotides are TGTGCCAGCAGTGAAGCAGGAGCAGACTACGAGCAGTACTTC. As protein: CASSEAGADYEQYF.

The chain employs TRBV2 and TRBJ2-7, with TRBD2 as a possible D gene (6 bases). Germline values: CDR1 SNHLY, CDR2 FYNNEI. V lost 6 bases and J 3 bases, leaving 9 bases between the germline ends. This CDR3 region has 12 residues. The DNA of the CDR3 is TGTGCCAGCAGGGGACTCCTCTACGAGCAGTACTTC. The encoded protein is CASRGLLYEQYF.

The V gene is TRBV30, the J gene TRBJ2-1, with TRBD1 matching over 8 bases. The J segment lost 4 bases and the V segment lost 1 base, leaving 3 bases of the junction unmatched. This CDR3 contains 14 residues. CDR1 is GTSNPN and CDR2 is SVGIG in the germline V gene (reference sequence). CDR3 protein: CAWSAGTGYNEQFF. The CDR3 nucleotides read TGTGCCTGGAGTGCCGGGACAGGTTACAATGAGCAGTTCTTC.

The genes are TRBV7-3 and TRBJ2-1; D is unresolved. This CDR3 comprises 15 residues. The germline V gene has CDR1 SGHTA and CDR2 FQGTGA. Trimming pared 5 bases from V and 0 bases from J, leaving 11 bases between. The CDR3 coding sequence is TGTGCCAGCAGCCGGGCCTTGAGCTCCTACAATGAGCAGTTCTTC. This codes for CASSRALSSYNEQFF.